These 9 T cell receptor beta chains came from one sample sequenced in a study of shared clonotypes between healthy human individuals. Assay used: immunoSEQ multiplex PCR; TCRdb lists only in-frame clones, some missing. Of roughly 1,100,000 clones listed, 60% to 80% are singletons. Sequencing was performed on memory CD4+ T cells sorted from blood. Indicated subset: CD45RA-negative fraction. The receptor set was obtained from a young man in good health.

The rearrangement links TRBV4-1 to TRBJ2-1, with 10 bases matching TRBD2. Germline trimming cut 5 bases from V and 10 bases from J; bases unmatched to any gene: 14. The germline V gene has CDR1 MGHRA and CDR2 YSYEKL. The CDR3 covers 16 residues. CDR3 nucleotides: TGCGCCAGCAGCTCCCGGGGTAGCGGGGGGCAGGGAGAGCAGTTCTTC. This translates into CASSSRGSGGQGEQFF.

V usage is TRBV6-1 and J usage is TRBJ1-5; tentative D call: TRBD1 (5 bases). Trimming removed 6 bases from V and 4 bases from J, with 16 bases in between. This CDR3 spans 15 amino acids. Germline CDR1 and CDR2: MNHNS and SASEGT. The CDR3 region is CASSFAGGGNQPQHF. The CDR3 DNA sequence: TGTGCCAGCAGCTTCGCAGGTGGGGGAAATCAGCCCCAGCATTTT.

This chain joins TRBV29-1 and TRBJ2-7; 9 positions agree with TRBD1. This CDR3 region has 15 residues. V was pared by 6 bases and J by 3 bases, with 12 bases of the junction left unmatched. Germline values: CDR1 SQVTM, CDR2 ANQGSEA. In nucleotides, the CDR3 is TGCAGCGTAAGAGACCTGGGGGGACAGGGCTACGAGCAGTACTTC. It codes for CSVRDLGGQGYEQYF.

The chain links TRBV25-1 to TRBJ1-4, with D uncertain. This CDR3 region has 14 residues. From germline, CDR1 is MGHDK and CDR2 SYGVNS. Trimming pared 0 bases from V and 7 bases from J, leaving 9 bases between. The CDR3 protein is CASSEYLGGEKLFF. CDR3 sequence (DNA): TGTGCCAGCAGTGAATACCTAGGAGGTGAAAAACTGTTTTTT.

The V gene is TRBV18, the J gene TRBJ2-1; D uncertain. Trimming removed 3 bases at V and 2 bases at J, with 11 bases between. The germline V gene encodes CDR1 KGHSH and CDR2 LQKENI. The CDR3 loop spans 15 amino acids. DNA of the CDR3: TGTGCCAGCTCACCGCCTCAACACGCCTACAATGAGCAGTTCTTC. Its protein product is CASSPPQHAYNEQFF.

The chain links TRBV2 to TRBJ1-2; a weak D match, TRBD1 (6 bases). The V end was cut by 3 bases, the J end by 13 bases, with 18 bases between. Germline V gene lookup returns CDR1 SNHLY and CDR2 FYNNEI. The CDR3 contains 13 residues. The DNA of the CDR3 is TGTGCCAGCAGTGATGAAACAGGGAGGTCATGCACCTTC. Protein sequence: CASSDETGRSCTF.

V and J are TRBV7-2 and TRBJ2-3; 9 bases agree with TRBD2. J gave up 4 bases and V 3 bases, and 11 bases lay outside the gene matches. The V gene's germline CDR1 is SGHTA and CDR2 FQGNSA. The CDR3 runs to 17 residues. CDR3 sequence: CASSFDPAGGLADTQYF. Here the CDR3 DNA reads TGTGCCAGCAGCTTTGATCCTGCGGGAGGGCTAGCAGATACGCAGTATTTT.

The sample holds a few counts of this clone. The chain uses TRBV28 and TRBJ1-1; no reliable D call. The V end lost 10 bases, the J end lost 0 bases, and 12 bases lay between the germline ends. CDR1 MDHEN and CDR2 SYDVKM come from the germline V gene. CDR3 size: 13 residues. CDR3 residues: CATARAVNTEAFF. The CDR3 DNA sequence: TGTGCCACCGCGAGAGCCGTGAACACTGAAGCTTTCTTT.

The CDR3 bases are TGTGCCAGCTCACCATTTGAGAGGGGCGGTGAAAAACTGTTTTTT. Amino acids: CASSPFERGGEKLFF. The V and J genes are TRBV18 and TRBJ1-4, with D possibly TRBD1 on 5 matching bases. This CDR3 is 15 amino acids long. V lost 2 bases and J lost 7, with 14 bases in between. CDR1 is KGHSH, CDR2 LQKENI, per germline.